The 29 T cell receptor beta chains below all came from one sample that was sequenced in a study of blood T cell repertoires in COVID-19. Repertoires were generated with immunoSEQ multiplex PCR, while TCRdb's copy carries only in-frame clones and drops some. This sample has almost 55,000 clones, with roughly 83% found just once. The sequenced sample consisted of peripheral blood. These receptors came from a human donor in a cohort sampled during active COVID-19.

This clone was picked up a small number of times. The rearrangement joins TRBV19 to TRBJ1-3; perhaps TRBD1 as D (6 bases). Per germline, CDR1 LNHDA and CDR2 SQIVND (reference sequence). The V end was cut by 10 bases, the J end by 4 bases, with 17 bases between. This CDR3 spans 14 amino acids. The CDR3 region is CATISGGSGNTIYF. DNA for the CDR3: TGTGCCACAATAAGTGGGGGCTCCGGAAACACCATATATTTT.

The rearrangement joins TRBV28 to TRBJ2-6; D unresolved. V gave up 8 bases and J gave up 1 base, with 12 bases separating them. CDR3 length: 15 amino acids. Germline lookup yields CDR1 MDHEN and CDR2 SYDVKM. In nucleotides, the CDR3 is TGTGCCAGCGGGTACAGAACTTCTGGGGCCAACGTCCTGACTTTC. Its translation: CASGYRTSGANVLTF.

The chain links TRBV2 to TRBJ1-3; D might be TRBD1 (6 bases). V lost 7 bases and J 0 bases, leaving 16 bases between the germline ends. Looked up from germline, CDR1 is SNHLY and CDR2 is FYNNEI. CDR3 length: 16 amino acids. CDR3 protein: CASTATTGSSGNTIYF. The DNA for the CDR3 is TGTGCCAGCACTGCTACCACAGGGAGCTCTGGAAACACCATATATTTT.

This rearrangement joins TRBV6-5 to TRBJ1-6; D might be TRBD1 (5 bases). This CDR3 spans 14 amino acids. Trimming removed 7 bases from V and 7 bases from J, with 14 bases in between. Germline V lookup: CDR1 MNHEY, CDR2 SVGAGI. CDR3 in amino acids: CASTRWGGNSPLHF. The CDR3 DNA reads as TGTGCCAGCACCCGCTGGGGGGGGAATTCACCCCTCCACTTT.

The chain joins TRBV7-8 to TRBJ2-5, with a tentative D call TRBD1 (6 bases). The DNA end is a closer match to TRBJ2-7, so the J assignment may be wrong. Germline CDR1 reads SGHVS; CDR2 reads FQNEAQ. The CDR3 extends over 15 amino acids. As DNA, the CDR3 is TGTGCCAGCAGCCAAACCTCCGGGACAAACTACGAGCAGTACTTC. This gives the protein CASSQTSGTNYEQYF.

The rearrangement uses TRBV28 and TRBJ1-4; 7 nucleotides line up with TRBD1. The V and J ends lost 2 bases and 4 bases, in that order; junction bases with no gene match: 7. CDR1 is MDHEN and CDR2 is SYDVKM in the germline V gene. The CDR3 consists of 16 residues. CDR3 protein: CASSLRRGRGNEKLFF. The CDR3 bases are TGTGCCAGCAGTTTAAGAAGGGGGCGAGGTAATGAAAAACTGTTTTTT.

This chain links TRBV7-2 with TRBJ2-7; 7 nucleotides line up with TRBD1. The CDR3 spans 14 residues. In germline, CDR1 is SGHTA, CDR2 FQGNSA. The ends lost 5 bases at V and 3 bases at J; junction bases unmatched: 7. The CDR3 DNA follows: TGTGCCAGCAGCCCCCGGACAGGCGGCTACGAGCAGTACTTC. Encoded protein: CASSPRTGGYEQYF.

The chain joins TRBV28 to TRBJ1-5; 7 bases are shared with TRBD1. The J segment lost 9 bases and the V segment lost 8 bases, leaving 16 bases of the junction unmatched. In germline, CDR1 is MDHEN, CDR2 SYDVKM. The CDR3 totals 15 residues. As DNA, the CDR3 is TGTGCCAGCCAAACGCTACAGGGGTTTGGTAGGCCCCAGCATTTT. Protein: CASQTLQGFGRPQHF.

The chain uses TRBV29-1 and TRBJ2-3, with 11 bases lining up with TRBD2. Germline trimming cut 3 bases from V and 0 bases from J; bases unmatched to any gene: 2. The CDR3 has 15 amino acids. Germline V lookup: CDR1 SQVTM, CDR2 ANQGSEA. The CDR3 coding sequence is TGCAGCGTTGAGACTAGCGGGGTTAGCACAGATACGCAGTATTTT. Its protein product is CSVETSGVSTDTQYF.

The V call is TRBV6-2 or TRBV6-3, the J call TRBJ1-3, with D possibly matching TRBD1 (5 bases). CDR3 length equals 14 residues. Germline CDR1 is MNHEY and CDR2 is SVGEGT. V lost 4 bases to trimming and J lost 0 bases, with 7 bases between them. CDR3 amino acids: CASSFDSSGNTIYF. CDR3 nucleotides: TGTGCCAGCAGTTTCGACAGCTCTGGAAACACCATATATTTT.

This clone has just one count. The chain combines TRBV5-4 with TRBJ1-1; a weak D match, TRBD1 (6 bases). The germline V and J ends were trimmed by 0 bases and 3 bases, with 9 bases remaining between them. CDR3 length equals 14 residues. The germline V gene encodes CDR1 SGHNT and CDR2 YYREEE (reference sequence). The CDR3 sequence is CASSLARGDTEAFF. CDR3 in DNA: TGTGCCAGCAGCTTGGCCAGGGGTGACACTGAAGCTTTCTTT.

CDR3 sequence reads: CAWSVGDRNEQYF. CDR3 bases: TGTGCCTGGAGTGTGGGGGACAGGAACGAGCAGTACTTC. V usage is TRBV30 and J usage is TRBJ2-7; 8 nucleotides match TRBD1. The CDR3 runs 13 residues. The germline V gene encodes CDR1 GTSNPN and CDR2 SVGIG (reference sequence). Trimming at V came to 0 bases and at J to 5 bases, leaving 3 bases not matched to a gene.

The chain carries TRBV6-4 and TRBJ2-3; 7 bases map to TRBD2. Germline CDR1 MRHNA, CDR2 SNTAGT. V lost 8 bases, J lost 3 bases, and 8 bases stayed unmatched. The CDR3 extends over 14 amino acids. DNA for the CDR3: TGTGCCAGCTCCCCAGGGACTACTACAGATACGCAGTATTTT. Protein product: CASSPGTTTDTQYF.

The chain employs TRBV9 and TRBJ2-1, with TRBD1 identical over 7 bases. Trimming took 1 base from V and 7 from J; bases not matched to a gene: 5. The CDR3 is 14 amino acids. Germline V gene data show CDR1 as SGDLS and CDR2 as YYNGEE. The CDR3 loop is CASSVRGQPNEQFF. CDR3 nucleotides: TGTGCCAGCAGCGTACGGGGACAGCCTAATGAGCAGTTCTTC.

This sequence joins TRBV9 and TRBJ2-3; no reliable D call. CDR1 is SGDLS, CDR2 YYNGEE, per germline. This CDR3 spans 14 amino acids. Trimming pared 4 bases from V and 3 bases from J, leaving 12 bases between. CDR3 region: CASSIFPGTDTQYF. DNA of the CDR3: TGTGCCAGCAGCATTTTCCCCGGTACAGATACGCAGTATTTT.

The V and J genes are TRBV9 and TRBJ1-1, with D unclear. CDR3 length: 14 amino acids. V lost 4 bases, J lost 1 base, and 11 bases lay in between. CDR1 is SGDLS, CDR2 YYNGEE, per germline. This CDR3 is CASSPLPRNTEAFF. CDR3 sequence (DNA): TGTGCCAGCAGCCCCTTACCTAGGAACACTGAAGCTTTCTTT.

The chain has TRBV28 and TRBJ1-5; D unresolved. The CDR3 totals 13 residues. Trimming left V 2 bases short and J 5 bases short, with 7 bases between. CDR1 is MDHEN, CDR2 SYDVKM, per germline. CDR3 coding DNA: TGTGCCAGCAGTTTAGAATCGGATCAGCCCCAGCATTTT. Translation gives CASSLESDQPQHF.

V gene TRBV6-6 combines with J gene TRBJ1-2, with D maybe TRBD1 (5 bases). This CDR3 is 13 amino acids long. CDR1 and CDR2 from the germline V gene are MNHNY and SVGAGI (reference sequence). V dropped 5 bases and J dropped 4 bases, with 11 bases sitting between them. CDR3 DNA sequence: TGTGCCAGCAGTCAAACAGGTTCCTATGGCTACACCTTC. Protein sequence: CASSQTGSYGYTF.

This chain uses TRBV3-1 (or the pseudogene TRBV3-2) with TRBJ2-5; D is ambiguous. CDR1 and CDR2 from the germline V gene are LGHDT and YNNKEL (reference sequence). Trimming took 4 bases from V and 2 from J, leaving 11 bases between them. This CDR3 is 14 amino acids long. The CDR3 coding sequence is TGTGCCAGCAGCCTACGACATACTCAAGAGACCCAGTACTTC. Translation gives CASSLRHTQETQYF.

The chain links TRBV6-8 to TRBJ2-7; D not resolved. Deletions cut 2 bases from V and 3 bases from J, with 11 bases between. The CDR3 is 14 amino acids. CDR1 MNHGY and CDR2 SAAAGT come from the germline V gene. As DNA, the CDR3 is TGTGCCAGCAGTTACCAGAGTAACAGCTACGAGCAGTACTTC. Its protein product is CASSYQSNSYEQYF.

This clone appeared a single time. CDR3 sequence: CASSYRTGGPGGGAFF. CDR3 DNA sequence: TGTGCCAGCAGTTATAGGACAGGGGGCCCCGGAGGAGGGGCTTTCTTT. The chain combines TRBV6-2 or TRBV6-3 with TRBJ1-1; TRBD1 aligns across 11 bases. The CDR3 has 16 residues. The germline CDR1 and CDR2 sequences are MNHEY and SVGEGT. The V segment lost 3 bases and the J segment 11 bases; nucleotides outside the gene matches: 14.

This clone was observed a single time. The chain carries TRBV2 and TRBJ1-1; possibly TRBD1 for D (5 bases). Trimming stripped 6 bases from V and 4 bases from J, with 21 bases between. The CDR3 length is 16 residues. CDR1 SNHLY and CDR2 FYNNEI come from the germline V gene. In nucleotides, the CDR3 is TGTGCCAGCAGCGGGGGGAGGAGGAGGGGTCTCACTGAAGCTTTCTTT. Protein: CASSGGRRRGLTEAFF.

The chain combines TRBV2 with TRBJ1-6, with D tentatively TRBD1 (6 bases). CDR3 length equals 14 residues. Germline assignment: CDR1 SNHLY and CDR2 FYNNEI. V was trimmed by 4 bases and J by 6 bases, leaving 10 bases between them. CDR3 sequence (DNA): TGTGCCAGCAGTGGGGACACCGTTAATTCACCCCTCCACTTT. This codes for CASSGDTVNSPLHF. Looking up the rest from reference TRBV2 and TRBJ1-6 gives the full variable domain: EPEVTQTPSHQVTQMGQEVILRCVPISNHLYFYWYRQILGQKVEFLVSFYNNEISEKSEIFDDQFSVERPDGSNFTLKIRSTKLEDSAMYFCASSGDTVNSPLHFGNGTRLTVT.

The chain employs TRBV2 and TRBJ1-1, with D perhaps matching TRBD1 (6 bases). The germline V gene has CDR1 SNHLY and CDR2 FYNNEI. V lost 7 bases and J 11 bases, leaving 23 bases between the germline ends. The CDR3 has 14 residues. DNA of the CDR3: TGTGCCAGCACAGATAGTGGGGGGGCTAGAACGGCTTTCTTT. Translating it yields CASTDSGGARTAFF.

The chain recombines TRBV21-1 with TRBJ1-2; the table's D call, TRBD1, was not checked against the DNA. TRBV21-1 counts as a pseudogene. This CDR3 contains 13 residues. CDR3 bases: TGTGCCAGCACGACAGGGACCAACTATGGCTACACCTTC. Its protein product is CASTTGTNYGYTF.

V gene TRBV30 combines with J gene TRBJ2-5; 10 bases are shared with TRBD1. This CDR3 is built from 12 residues. V lost 8 bases and J lost 5; bases outside the gene matches: 5. Germline-derived CDR1 and CDR2 are GTSNPN and SVGIG (reference sequence). CDR3 loop: CAGDRGGETQYF. Written as DNA, the CDR3 is TGTGCCGGGGACAGGGGTGGCGAGACCCAGTACTTC.

This clone has only a few counts. The chain recombines TRBV6-2 or TRBV6-3 with TRBJ2-3; 10 bases fit TRBD1. From germline, CDR1 is MNHEY and CDR2 SVGEGT. Unmatched junction bases numbered 7, after V lost 0 bases and J lost 7 bases. The CDR3 has 16 amino acids. The CDR3, as DNA: TGTGCCAGCAGTTACTCTGGGACAGGGGACTTGAATACGCAGTATTTT. Amino acids: CASSYSGTGDLNTQYF.

In its sample, this clone was seen once. The chain links TRBV28 to TRBJ1-2; D is uncertain. V lost 2 bases and J lost 8, with 9 bases in between. The CDR3 consists of 12 residues. The germline CDR1 and CDR2 sequences are MDHEN and SYDVKM. CDR3 sequence reads: CASSLPSSGYTF. The CDR3 nucleotides read TGTGCCAGCAGTTTACCCTCGTCGGGCTACACCTTC.

The chain employs TRBV18 and TRBJ2-1, with 16 bases aligning to TRBD2. This CDR3 is 15 amino acids long. Germline V gene data show CDR1 as KGHSH and CDR2 as LQKENI. The junction had 8 bases not matched to a gene; V was cut back by 8 bases and J by 10 bases. The CDR3 coding sequence is TGTGCCAGCCACGCGGGACTAGCGGGGGGGCAGGAGCAGTTCTTC. This sequence encodes CASHAGLAGGQEQFF.